The clone carrying this T cell receptor beta chain has at least ten counts. Investigators excluded patients with uncontrolled infection, other autoimmune disease, pregnancy or lactation. This record comes from a study of T cells in Graves' hyperthyroidism and ophthalmopathy. V dropped 6 bases and J dropped 1; count of bases not matched to a gene: 2. The germline V gene has CDR1 MNHNS and CDR2 SASEGT. The CDR3 runs 14 residues. RNA transcripts served as the template for amplifying TCR beta CDR3 regions. In the first-round RT-PCR of the TCR CDR3, the HTBI primer set was used. TCRdb itself ran the multiplex PCR reads through MiXCR, one entry per CDR3 protein. The table lists 530,000 or so distinct CDR3 sequences, more than 15% of them singletons.

The sequence derives from a young woman with Graves' ophthalmopathy. Sequencing was performed on blood. The chain recombines TRBV6-1 with TRBJ2-2, with 7 nucleotides matching TRBD1. CDR3 sequence reads: CASRTGWNTGELFF. In DNA, the CDR3 is TGTGCCAGCAGGACAGGGTGGAACACCGGGGAGCTGTTTTTT.